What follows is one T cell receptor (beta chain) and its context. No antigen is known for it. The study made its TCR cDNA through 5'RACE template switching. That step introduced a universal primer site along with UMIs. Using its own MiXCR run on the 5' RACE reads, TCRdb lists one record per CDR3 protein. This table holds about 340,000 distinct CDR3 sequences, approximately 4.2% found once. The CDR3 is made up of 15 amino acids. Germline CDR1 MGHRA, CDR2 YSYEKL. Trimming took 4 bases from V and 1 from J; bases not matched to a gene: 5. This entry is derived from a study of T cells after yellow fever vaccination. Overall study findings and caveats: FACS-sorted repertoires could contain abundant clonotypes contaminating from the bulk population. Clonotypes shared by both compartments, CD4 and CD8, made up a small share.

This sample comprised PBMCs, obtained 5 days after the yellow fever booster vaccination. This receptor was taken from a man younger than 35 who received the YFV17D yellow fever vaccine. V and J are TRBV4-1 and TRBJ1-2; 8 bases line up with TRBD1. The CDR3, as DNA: TGCGCCAGCAGCCTTAAGACAGGGGTTAACTATGGCTACACCTTC. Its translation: CASSLKTGVNYGYTF.